Below, 30 T cell receptor beta chains from the same sample are listed, as sequenced in a study of shared clonotypes between healthy human individuals. Selected positively for CCR7 and CD45RO-negative, naive CD8 cells excluded terminally differentiated effector memory CD45RA+ cells. The repertoire was sequenced with immunoSEQ multiplex PCR; TCRdb's copy has only in-frame clones and lacks some. This table holds fewer than 1 million clones, approximately 97% found once. The sequenced sample was naive CD8+ T cells sorted from blood. The receptors derive from a man younger than 40 in good health.

This clone was recorded only once. The CDR3 is CASSHGGGGRARNEQFF. The CDR3 nucleotides read TGTGCCAGCAGCCACGGGGGTGGCGGGAGGGCCAGGAATGAGCAGTTCTTC. This chain links TRBV7-3 with TRBJ2-1, with 9 bases identical to TRBD2. In germline, CDR1 is SGHTA, CDR2 FQGTGA. The CDR3 spans 17 residues. With V trimmed by 5 bases and J by 7 bases, 15 bases remained unmatched.

The sample holds one count of this clone. The CDR3 nucleotides are TGTGCCAGCAGTTCCCGGACTAGCGGATACTACGAGCAGTACTTC. This codes for CASSSRTSGYYEQYF. This chain uses TRBV28 with TRBJ2-7; TRBD2 agrees at 10 bases. CDR1 and CDR2 from the germline V gene are MDHEN and SYDVKM. The junction had 6 bases not matched to a gene; V was cut back by 4 bases and J by 3 bases. CDR3 length: 15 amino acids.

This chain links TRBV5-5 with TRBJ2-7; 7 positions match TRBD1. J gave up 2 bases and V 6 bases, and 11 bases lay outside the gene matches. CDR3 length: 15 amino acids. The germline CDR1 and CDR2 sequences are SGHKS and YYEKEE (reference sequence). CDR3 in DNA: TGTGCCAGCACCATGAAGCCGGGACAGACCTACGAGCAGTACTTC. It translates to CASTMKPGQTYEQYF.

The V gene is TRBV28, the J gene TRBJ1-5, with TRBD1 matching over 7 bases. Germline CDR1 and CDR2: MDHEN and SYDVKM. The trim removed 4 bases at V and 1 base at J, leaving 4 bases unmatched. The CDR3 extends over 15 amino acids. The CDR3 sequence: CASSSTGLSNQPQHF. In DNA, the CDR3 is TGTGCCAGCAGTTCGACAGGGTTAAGCAATCAGCCCCAGCATTTT.

Remarks on this clone: Other nucleotide sequences from this sample produce the same CDR3. The chain is built from TRBV28 and TRBJ2-7; 9 nucleotides agree with TRBD1. CDR3 length equals 16 residues. In germline, CDR1 is MDHEN, CDR2 SYDVKM. The ends lost 2 bases at V and 0 bases at J; junction bases unmatched: 5. The CDR3, as DNA: TGTGCCAGCAGTTTACCTTCGACAGGGGGCTCCTACGAGCAGTACTTC. Translation: CASSLPSTGGSYEQYF.

The gene calls are TRBV29-1 and TRBJ2-7, with D perhaps matching TRBD2 (5 bases). The CDR3 loop spans 15 amino acids. Deletions cut 4 bases from V and 3 bases from J, with 19 bases between. Germline V gene sequence: CDR1 SQVTM, CDR2 ANQGSEA. CDR3 sequence reads: CSVGRVEDWGYEQYF. DNA of the CDR3: TGCAGCGTTGGTCGGGTGGAGGACTGGGGCTACGAGCAGTACTTC.

This sequence joins TRBV10-3 and TRBJ1-2; perhaps TRBD1 as D (5 bases). The germline CDR1 and CDR2 sequences are ENHRY and SYGVKD. V was clipped by 7 bases and J by 2 bases, with 20 bases between them. This CDR3 has 16 amino acids. This CDR3 reads CAITDRLSGRNYGYTF. Written as DNA, the CDR3 is TGTGCCATCACCGACCGCTTGTCAGGGAGGAACTATGGCTACACCTTC.

The V and J genes are TRBV25-1 and TRBJ1-2; D remains unclear. The CDR3 length is 12 residues. V was cut by 2 bases and J by 3 bases, with 4 bases left in between. Germline V gene data show CDR1 as MGHDK and CDR2 as SYGVNS. This CDR3 is CASSEGHYGYTF. The CDR3 DNA sequence: TGTGCCAGCAGTGAAGGACACTATGGCTACACCTTC.

As regards this clone: Other DNA variants within this sample encode the same CDR3. This chain links TRBV11-2 with TRBJ2-1; D remains unclear. V was shortened by 6 bases and J by 4 bases, with 4 bases between the two germline ends. The CDR3 is 11 residues long. From germline, CDR1 is SGHAT and CDR2 FQNNGV. CDR3 protein: CASRSYNEQFF. CDR3 DNA sequence: TGTGCCAGCAGGTCTTACAATGAGCAGTTCTTC.

With respect to this clone: Other DNA sequences in the sample encode the same CDR3. The chain combines TRBV7-9 with TRBJ1-4, with a possible D match to TRBD1 (6 bases). Germline CDR1 reads SEHNR; CDR2 reads FQNEAQ (reference sequence). V dropped 5 bases and J dropped 8 bases, with 12 bases sitting between them. The CDR3 is 13 amino acids. The CDR3 here is CASSIGGNEKLFF. CDR3 sequence (DNA): TGTGCCAGCAGCATTGGGGGCAACGAAAAACTGTTTTTT.

The chain couples TRBV28 to TRBJ2-1; 8 nucleotides align to TRBD2. The CDR3 is 16 amino acids. The V gene's germline CDR1 is MDHEN and CDR2 SYDVKM. J lost 5 bases, V lost 3 bases, and 9 bases had no gene match. The CDR3 DNA sequence: TGTGCCAGCAGTTTTTTTCTGGCGGGAGGTAACAATGAGCAGTTCTTC. Translated, it gives CASSFFLAGGNNEQFF.

This rearrangement joins TRBV11-2 to TRBJ2-7; possibly TRBD2 for D (6 bases). V dropped 0 bases and J dropped 1 base, with 13 bases sitting between them. CDR1 is SGHAT and CDR2 is FQNNGV in the germline V gene. This CDR3 comprises 16 residues. The CDR3 coding sequence is TGTGCCAGCAGCTTAGAGGAAACCGGGAGTTCCTACGAGCAGTACTTC. Amino acid sequence: CASSLEETGSSYEQYF.

This chain uses TRBV18 with TRBJ2-5; the D call may be TRBD1 or TRBD2 (5 bases each). CDR1 is KGHSH and CDR2 is LQKENI in the germline V gene. The CDR3 sequence is 15 residues long. Trimming cost V 2 bases and J 0 bases, with 10 bases left between them. CDR3 in amino acids: CASSPGWGNQETQYF. The CDR3 coding sequence is TGTGCCAGCTCACCAGGTTGGGGGAACCAAGAGACCCAGTACTTC.

The rearrangement links TRBV6-5 to TRBJ2-7; 7 positions agree with TRBD1. The junction had 8 bases not matched to a gene; V was cut back by 8 bases and J by 1 base. Germline values: CDR1 MNHEY, CDR2 SVGAGI. The CDR3 is made up of 14 amino acids. DNA for the CDR3: TGTGCCAGCTCCCCACAGGGGATTTCCTACGAGCAGTACTTC. Its translation is CASSPQGISYEQYF.

This chain connects TRBV5-1 to TRBJ2-3; 9 nucleotides align to TRBD1. Germline CDR1 and CDR2: SGHRS and YFSETQ. The trim removed 4 bases at V and 5 bases at J, leaving 5 bases unmatched. The CDR3 extends over 14 amino acids. CDR3 nucleotides: TGCGCCAGCAGCCCCGGGACAGGGTTAGATACGCAGTATTTT. Residues: CASSPGTGLDTQYF.

This chain joins TRBV4-1 and TRBJ2-7; 7 nucleotides match TRBD1. Unmatched junction bases numbered 5, after V lost 4 bases and J lost 5 bases. Germline values: CDR1 MGHRA, CDR2 YSYEKL. The CDR3 consists of 13 residues. DNA for the CDR3: TGCGCCAGCAGCCCCGGGACAGAAAACGAGCAGTACTTC. This codes for CASSPGTENEQYF.

This chain links TRBV5-4 with TRBJ2-7, with D tentatively TRBD1 (6 bases). V lost 4 bases and J lost 0, with 17 bases in between. The length of the CDR3 is 16 residues. From germline, CDR1 is SGHNT and CDR2 YYREEE (reference sequence). CDR3 sequence (DNA): TGTGCCAGCAGCCACCTAACAGGGTTAAGCTCCTACGAGCAGTACTTC. It yields the protein CASSHLTGLSSYEQYF.

The chain is built from TRBV2 and TRBJ2-1; tentative D call: TRBD2 (6 bases). This CDR3 region has 15 residues. Germline V gene sequence: CDR1 SNHLY, CDR2 FYNNEI. Trimming stripped 7 bases from V and 6 bases from J, with 19 bases between. CDR3 protein: CASTRASDLRNEQFF. DNA of the CDR3: TGTGCCAGCACACGCGCTAGCGATCTTCGCAATGAGCAGTTCTTC. The entire variable domain, with the rest obtained from reference TRBV2 and TRBJ2-1, is as follows: EPEVTQTPSHQVTQMGQEVILRCVPISNHLYFYWYRQILGQKVEFLVSFYNNEISEKSEIFDDQFSVERPDGSNFTLKIRSTKLEDSAMYFCASTRASDLRNEQFFGPGTRLTVL.

This sequence joins TRBV6-5 and TRBJ2-3; possibly TRBD1 for D (6 bases). The germline CDR1 and CDR2 sequences are MNHEY and SVGAGI. The CDR3 runs to 14 residues. The germline V and J ends were trimmed by 5 bases and 11 bases, with 20 bases remaining between them. The CDR3 sequence is CASSGDWDTLEQYF. Here the CDR3 DNA reads TGTGCCAGCAGTGGCGACTGGGACACTTTGGAGCAGTATTTT.

This chain connects TRBV27 to TRBJ2-2; the D gene is possibly TRBD2 (5 bases). Germline CDR1 and CDR2: MNHEY and SMNVEV (reference sequence). The CDR3 contains 16 residues. The V end lost 5 bases, the J end lost 1 base, and 14 bases lay between the germline ends. CDR3 protein: CASSVLAARNTGELFF. The CDR3 coding sequence is TGTGCCAGCAGTGTTCTAGCCGCGCGGAACACCGGGGAGCTGTTTTTT.

The chain is built from TRBV7-3 and TRBJ2-1; D is possibly TRBD1 or TRBD2 (5 bases each). Per the germline V gene, CDR1 is SGHTA and CDR2 is FQGTGA. The CDR3 totals 14 residues. V lost 2 bases to trimming and J lost 6 bases, with 11 bases between them. The CDR3 DNA is TGTGCCAGCAGCTTACCCGTCGGGACCAATGAGCAGTTCTTC. This encodes CASSLPVGTNEQFF.

Only one count was recorded for this clone. V usage is TRBV4-1 and J usage is TRBJ2-7; tentative D call: TRBD1 (6 bases). The germline V and J ends were trimmed by 0 bases and 3 bases, with 12 bases remaining between them. The germline V gene encodes CDR1 MGHRA and CDR2 YSYEKL. The CDR3 extends over 15 amino acids. In nucleotides, the CDR3 is TGCGCCAGCAGCCAAGAACCGGACAGCGGCTACGAGCAGTACTTC. It encodes CASSQEPDSGYEQYF.

The chain is built from TRBV7-9 and TRBJ1-1, with D unresolved. Germline V gives CDR1 SEHNR, CDR2 FQNEAQ (reference sequence). Deletions cut 1 base from V and 2 bases from J, with 8 bases between. The CDR3 is 14 residues long. The CDR3 reads CASSLVAFNTEAFF. The CDR3, as DNA: TGTGCCAGCAGCTTAGTAGCCTTTAACACTGAAGCTTTCTTT.

V usage is TRBV5-5 and J usage is TRBJ2-7; TRBD2 matches at 7 bases. The CDR3 has 18 amino acids. Trimming cost V 4 bases and J 3 bases; bases outside gene matches: 19. From germline, CDR1 is SGHKS and CDR2 YYEKEE (reference sequence). Here the CDR3 reads CASSMLRDYGGLGYEQYF. The CDR3 nucleotides read TGTGCCAGCAGCATGCTCCGGGACTATGGTGGGTTGGGCTACGAGCAGTACTTC.

The chain carries TRBV9 and TRBJ1-2; no definite D call. The germline V gene encodes CDR1 SGDLS and CDR2 YYNGEE. V was shortened by 0 bases and J by 4 bases, with 10 bases between the two germline ends. This CDR3 is built from 14 residues. The CDR3 region is CASSVEGGPYGYTF. In nucleotides, the CDR3 is TGTGCCAGCAGCGTAGAGGGTGGGCCCTATGGCTACACCTTC. Supplemented by reference TRBV9 and TRBJ1-2, the full variable domain reads DSGVTQTPKHLITATGQRVTLRCSPRSGDLSVYWYQQSLDQGLQFLIQYYNGEERAKGNILERFSAQQFPDLHSELNLSSLELGDSALYFCASSVEGGPYGYTFGSGTRLTVV.

This clone appeared a single time. The chain couples TRBV29-1 to TRBJ2-1; TRBD1 is a possible D gene (6 bases). Germline CDR1 is SQVTM and CDR2 is ANQGSEA. The CDR3 is 12 amino acids. Trimming took off 6 bases at V and 8 bases at J, with 14 bases between the two ends. CDR3: CSVGAGSDEQFF. In DNA, the CDR3 is TGCAGCGTGGGGGCGGGCTCGGATGAGCAGTTCTTC.

This rearrangement joins TRBV4-2 to TRBJ2-7, with TRBD2 identical over 8 bases. Looked up from germline, CDR1 is LGHNA and CDR2 is YNFKEQ. V lost 4 bases and J lost 4; bases outside the gene matches: 6. The CDR3 loop spans 14 amino acids. The CDR3 DNA reads TGTGCCAGCAGCCCTGGACTAGCTTGGTACGAGCAGTACTTC. Its translation: CASSPGLAWYEQYF.

Concerning this clone: At one end, the junction sequence differs from germline, possibly due to a read error. The chain has TRBV7-7 and TRBJ2-1; D is uncertain. Germline V gene lookup returns CDR1 SSHAT and CDR2 FNYEAQ (reference sequence). The CDR3 spans 15 residues. The DNA of the CDR3 is TGTGCTAGCAGCTCGAGGATAGGCGTTTTGGATGAGCAGTTCTTC. The encoded protein is CASSSRIGVLDEQFF.

This clone was picked up one time. In DNA form, the CDR3 reads TGTGCCAGCAGCGTCACAGGGTCCCAAGAGACCCAGTACTTC. Encoded protein: CASSVTGSQETQYF. This chain uses TRBV7-3 with TRBJ2-5; perhaps TRBD1 as D (6 bases). V lost 5 bases, J lost 1 base, and 11 bases lay in between. Germline V gives CDR1 SGHTA, CDR2 FQGTGA. The CDR3 is 14 amino acids.

The chain is built from TRBV5-1 and TRBJ2-5, with unresolved D. Germline CDR1 is SGHRS and CDR2 is YFSETQ. The germline V and J ends were trimmed by 5 bases and 5 bases, with 13 bases remaining between them. The length of the CDR3 is 13 residues. For the CDR3, the DNA is TGCGCCAGCAGTTCCGAAGCTGCTGAGACCCAGTACTTC. It is translated as CASSSEAAETQYF.